The entry that follows covers one T cell receptor beta chain sequence. V lost 1 base to trimming and J lost 3 bases, with 20 bases between them. This CDR3 spans 18 amino acids. The germline gives CDR1 SGHAT, CDR2 FQNNGV. The entry originates in a study of blood T cell repertoires in COVID-19. Study-level information: Donors in the United States, Italy and Spain gave samples during acute or convalescent COVID-19.

Cohorts were determined from participant-reported clinical history. The repertoire was sequenced with immunoSEQ multiplex PCR; TCRdb's copy has only in-frame clones and lacks some. Of hundreds of thousands of clones listed, over 75% are singletons. The V and J genes are TRBV11-2 and TRBJ2-3; possibly TRBD2 for D (6 bases). The clonotype originates from a woman aged 40-49 years with acute COVID-19. The specimen sequenced was PBMCs or T cells enriched from blood (not recorded which). CDR3 sequence reads: CASSLGASWAGRTDTQYF. CDR3 nucleotides: TGTGCCAGCAGCTTAGGGGCTTCTTGGGCGGGGCGTACAGATACGCAGTATTTT.